This T cell receptor (beta chain) was recorded in a study of cytomegalovirus exposure and HLA in healthy donors. Study-wide context: The 95 to 150 validation repertoires used a platform that matched the one used for the approximately 700 first-cohort repertoires, as a later analysis reported.

General study results and limits: Among TCR sequences, most were rare, though some public TCRs appeared in many donors.

For this clone: Its antigen is still unknown.

The method was immunoSEQ multiplex PCR; TCRdb's version includes in-frame clones alone and lacks a portion of them. The sample records 260,000 or so clones, less than 95% being singletons. Per the germline V gene, CDR1 is SGHVS and CDR2 is FQNEAQ. This CDR3 comprises 13 residues. V was cut by 0 bases and J by 7 bases, with 9 bases left in between. The TCR originated in a woman aged 25 to 39 in good health and CMV-seronegative. This sequence joins TRBV7-8 and TRBJ2-5; D may match TRBD1 or TRBD2 (5 bases each). Sequencing was carried out using PBMCs. The CDR3 bases are TGTGCCAGCAGCTTAGCAGGGGACGGGACCCAGTACTTC. Translating it yields CASSLAGDGTQYF.